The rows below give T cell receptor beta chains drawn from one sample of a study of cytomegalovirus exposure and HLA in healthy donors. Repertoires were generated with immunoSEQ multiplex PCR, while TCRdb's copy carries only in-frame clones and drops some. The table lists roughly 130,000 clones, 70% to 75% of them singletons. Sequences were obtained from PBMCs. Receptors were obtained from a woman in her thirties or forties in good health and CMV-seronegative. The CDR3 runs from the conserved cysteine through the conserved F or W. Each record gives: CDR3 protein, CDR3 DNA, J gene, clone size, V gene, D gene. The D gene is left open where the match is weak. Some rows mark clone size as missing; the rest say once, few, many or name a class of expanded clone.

CASSLDGEGSHEQYF | TGTGCCAGCAGCTTAGACGGGGAGGGTTCCCACGAGCAGTACTTC | TRBJ2-7 | NA | TRBV13 | TRBD2
CASSFIPTGNYGYTF | TGTGCCAGCAGCTTTATCCCGACAGGGAACTATGGCTACACCTTC | TRBJ1-2 | few | TRBV7-9 | TRBD1
CASSYGLAADTGELFF | TGTGCCAGCAGTTACGGGCTAGCGGCCGACACCGGGGAGCTGTTTTTT | TRBJ2-2 | NA | TRBV6-5 | TRBD2
CASSEAGTGFYGYTF | TGTGCCAGCAGTGAAGCGGGGACAGGGTTCTATGGCTACACCTTC | TRBJ1-2 | few | TRBV6-1 | TRBD1
CAISLDGGNQPQHF | TGTGCCATCAGTCTCGACGGAGGCAATCAGCCCCAGCATTTT | TRBJ1-5 | NA | TRBV10-3 | NA
CASSISQGAPAEAFF | TGTGCCAGTAGTATTTCACAGGGGGCGCCGGCTGAAGCTTTCTTT | TRBJ1-1 | NA | TRBV19 | TRBD1
CASSETGDSYNEQFF | TGTGCCAGCAGCGAGACAGGAGATTCCTACAATGAGCAGTTCTTC | TRBJ2-1 | NA | TRBV5-4 | NA
CASRSTEINSPLHF | TGTGCCAGCAGATCGACTGAAATCAATTCACCCCTCCACTTT | TRBJ1-6 | few | TRBV6-5 | NA
CASNAGGTGELFF | TGTGCCAGCAACGCGGGGGGGACCGGGGAGCTGTTTTTT | TRBJ2-2 | NA | TRBV7-2 | TRBD2
CASSFGGPEGEQFF | TGTGCCAGCAGCTTTGGGGGACCGGAGGGTGAGCAGTTCTTC | TRBJ2-1 | few | TRBV5-6 | NA
CASRNIVGTKNTEAFF | TGTGCCAGCAGAAACATAGTTGGGACAAAGAACACTGAAGCTTTCTTT | TRBJ1-1 | NA | TRBV9 | NA
CASSLTLGGVGYTF | TGTGCCAGCAGCCTCACCCTGGGGGGGGTCGGCTACACCTTC | TRBJ1-2 | NA | TRBV7-2 | NA
CASSYGGGARETQYF | TGTGCCAGCAGTTACGGCGGGGGGGCCCGTGAGACCCAGTACTTC | TRBJ2-5 | NA | TRBV6-6 | TRBD2
CASSVMTGVEAFF | TGTGCCAGCAGTGTCATGACAGGGGTTGAAGCTTTCTTT | TRBJ1-1 | few | TRBV2 | TRBD1